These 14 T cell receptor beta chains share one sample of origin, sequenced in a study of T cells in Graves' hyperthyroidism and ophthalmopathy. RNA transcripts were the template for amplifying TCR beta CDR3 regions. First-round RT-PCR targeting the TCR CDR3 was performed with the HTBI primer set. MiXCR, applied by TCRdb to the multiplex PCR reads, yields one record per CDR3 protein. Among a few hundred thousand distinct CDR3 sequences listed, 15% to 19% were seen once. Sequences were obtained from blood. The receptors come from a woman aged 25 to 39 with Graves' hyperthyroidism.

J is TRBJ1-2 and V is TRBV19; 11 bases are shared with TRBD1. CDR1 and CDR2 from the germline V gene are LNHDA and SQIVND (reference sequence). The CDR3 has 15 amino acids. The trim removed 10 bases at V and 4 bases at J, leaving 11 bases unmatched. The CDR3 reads CATTDRGRISYGYTF. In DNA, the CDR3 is TGTGCCACCACGGACAGGGGGCGAATATCCTATGGCTACACCTTC. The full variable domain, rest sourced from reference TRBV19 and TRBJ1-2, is DGGITQSPKYLFRKEGQNVTLSCEQNLNHDAMYWYRQDPGQGLRLIYYSQIVNDFQKGDIAEGYSVSREKKESFPLTVTSAQKNPTAFYLCATTDRGRISYGYTFGSGTRLTVV.

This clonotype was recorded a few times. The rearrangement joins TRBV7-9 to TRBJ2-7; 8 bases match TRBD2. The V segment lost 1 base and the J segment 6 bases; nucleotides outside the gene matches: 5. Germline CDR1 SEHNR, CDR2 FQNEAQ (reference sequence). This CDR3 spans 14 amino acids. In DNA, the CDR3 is TGTGCCAGCAGCTTAGAAGCGGGAGCGGTCGAGCAGTACTTC. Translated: CASSLEAGAVEQYF.

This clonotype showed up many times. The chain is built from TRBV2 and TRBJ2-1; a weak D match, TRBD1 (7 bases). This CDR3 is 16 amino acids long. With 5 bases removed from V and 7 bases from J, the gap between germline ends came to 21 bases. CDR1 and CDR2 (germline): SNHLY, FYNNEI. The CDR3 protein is CASSLEQGRRKNEQFF. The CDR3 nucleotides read TGTGCCAGCAGTTTAGAACAGGGGAGGCGTAAGAATGAGCAGTTCTTC.

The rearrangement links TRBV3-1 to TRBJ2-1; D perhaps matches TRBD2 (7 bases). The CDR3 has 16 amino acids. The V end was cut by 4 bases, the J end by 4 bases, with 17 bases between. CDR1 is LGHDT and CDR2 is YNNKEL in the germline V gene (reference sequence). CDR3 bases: TGTGCCAGCAGCCCACCCGTTGCGGGGGCTTACAATGAGCAGTTCTTC. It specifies CASSPPVAGAYNEQFF.

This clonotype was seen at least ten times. Here the CDR3 reads CATSRIRGGPNEQFF. In DNA, the CDR3 is TGTGCCACCAGCAGAATCCGCGGAGGGCCGAATGAGCAGTTCTTC. This chain uses TRBV15 with TRBJ2-1, with D maybe TRBD2 (6 bases). Germline CDR1 LNHNV, CDR2 YYDKDF (reference sequence). This CDR3 has 15 amino acids. Trimming pared 2 bases from V and 7 bases from J, leaving 15 bases between.

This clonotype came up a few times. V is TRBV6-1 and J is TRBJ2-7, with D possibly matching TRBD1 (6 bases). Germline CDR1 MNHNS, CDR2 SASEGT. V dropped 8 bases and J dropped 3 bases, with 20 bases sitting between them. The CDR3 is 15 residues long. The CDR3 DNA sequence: TGTGCCAGCCACAGGGCGAGCTTCCGGGGCTACGAGCAGTACTTC. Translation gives CASHRASFRGYEQYF.

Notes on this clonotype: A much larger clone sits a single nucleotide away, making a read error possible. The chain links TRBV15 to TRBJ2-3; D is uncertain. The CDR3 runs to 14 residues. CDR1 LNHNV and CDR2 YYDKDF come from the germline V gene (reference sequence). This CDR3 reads CATSGDRGTDTQYF. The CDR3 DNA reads TGTGCCACCAGCGGAGATCGAGGCACAGATACGCAGTATTTT. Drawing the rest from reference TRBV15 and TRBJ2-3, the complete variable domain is DAMVIQNPRYQVTQFGKPVTLSCSQTLNHNVMYWYQQKSSQAPKLLFHYYDKDFNNEADTPDNFQSRRPNTSFCFLDIRSPGLGDTAMYLCATSGDRGTDTQYFGPGTRLTVL.

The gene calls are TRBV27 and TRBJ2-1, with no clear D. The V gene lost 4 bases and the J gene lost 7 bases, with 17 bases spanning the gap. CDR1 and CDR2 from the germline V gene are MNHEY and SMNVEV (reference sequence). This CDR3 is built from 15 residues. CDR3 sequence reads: CASSYPSIGKNEQFF. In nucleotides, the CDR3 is TGTGCCAGCAGTTACCCCTCTATAGGTAAAAATGAGCAGTTCTTC.

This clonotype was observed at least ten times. The CDR3, as DNA: TGTGCCAGCAGCCAAAAAGGGTCAGGGGAGCAGTTCTTC. Protein: CASSQKGSGEQFF. The rearrangement joins TRBV7-9 to TRBJ2-1; possible D gene TRBD1, 5 bases. V gave up 5 bases and J gave up 10 bases, with 15 bases separating them. From germline, CDR1 is SEHNR and CDR2 FQNEAQ (reference sequence). The CDR3 runs to 13 residues.

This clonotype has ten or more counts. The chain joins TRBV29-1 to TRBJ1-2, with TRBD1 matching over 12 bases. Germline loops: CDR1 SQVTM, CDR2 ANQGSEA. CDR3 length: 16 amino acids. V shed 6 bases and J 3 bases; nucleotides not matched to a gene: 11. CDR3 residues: CSVQGGQGASDYGYTF. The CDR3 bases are TGCAGCGTCCAGGGGGGACAGGGGGCTAGTGACTATGGCTACACCTTC.

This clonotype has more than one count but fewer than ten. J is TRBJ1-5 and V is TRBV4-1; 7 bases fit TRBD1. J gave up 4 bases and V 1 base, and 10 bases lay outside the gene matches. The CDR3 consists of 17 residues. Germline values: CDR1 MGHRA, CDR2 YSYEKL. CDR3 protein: CASSQGVARGKNQPQHF. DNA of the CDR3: TGCGCCAGCAGCCAAGGAGTTGCCAGGGGGAAAAATCAGCCCCAGCATTTT.

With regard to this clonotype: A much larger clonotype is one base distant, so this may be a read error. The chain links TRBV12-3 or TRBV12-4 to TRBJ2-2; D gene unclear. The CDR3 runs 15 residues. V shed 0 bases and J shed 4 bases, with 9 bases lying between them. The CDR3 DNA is TGTGCCAGCAGTTTAGCTCAAGCTTGCACCGGGGAGCTGTTTTTT. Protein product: CASSLAQACTGELFF.

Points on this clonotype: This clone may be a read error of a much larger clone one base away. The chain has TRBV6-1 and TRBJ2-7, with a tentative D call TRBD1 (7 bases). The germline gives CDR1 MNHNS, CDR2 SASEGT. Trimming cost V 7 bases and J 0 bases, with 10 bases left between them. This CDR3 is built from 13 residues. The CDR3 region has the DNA TGTGCCAGCACAGGGGGGTTCTCCTACGAGCAGTACTTC. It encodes CASTGGFSYEQYF.

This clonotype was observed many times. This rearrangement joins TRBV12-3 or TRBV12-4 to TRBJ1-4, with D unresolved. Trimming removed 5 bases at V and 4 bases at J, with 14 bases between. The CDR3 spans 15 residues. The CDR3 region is CASSPLNSVNEKLFF. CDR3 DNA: TGTGCCAGCAGTCCTTTGAACAGCGTTAATGAAAAACTGTTTTTT.